The sample holds many counts of the clone carrying this T cell receptor (beta chain). Unique molecular identifiers were incorporated when the TCRbeta library was constructed. TCRdb passed the PCR reads through MiXCR, listing each CDR3 protein once. The sample comprises about 22,000 distinct CDR3 sequences, about a tenth of which are singletons, and 20% to 30% rests with the top ten. Trimming left V 2 bases short and J 7 bases short, with 14 bases between. Germline CDR1 is MNHEY and CDR2 is SMNVEV (reference sequence). This CDR3 region has 15 residues. The data stem from a study of T-cell reconstitution after alpha-beta-depleted transplantation in children.

This sample comprised PBMCs from the stem cell graft donor, obtained from the stem cell graft. This TCR was recovered from a human donor who donated a stem cell graft to a child with chronic granulomatous disease. The chain uses TRBV27 and TRBJ2-2, with D possibly matching TRBD1 (6 bases). CDR3 nucleotide sequence: TGTGCCAGCAGTTTAGTTGCGGCCAGGGGCGGGGAGCTGTTTTTT. Translating gives CASSLVAARGGELFF.